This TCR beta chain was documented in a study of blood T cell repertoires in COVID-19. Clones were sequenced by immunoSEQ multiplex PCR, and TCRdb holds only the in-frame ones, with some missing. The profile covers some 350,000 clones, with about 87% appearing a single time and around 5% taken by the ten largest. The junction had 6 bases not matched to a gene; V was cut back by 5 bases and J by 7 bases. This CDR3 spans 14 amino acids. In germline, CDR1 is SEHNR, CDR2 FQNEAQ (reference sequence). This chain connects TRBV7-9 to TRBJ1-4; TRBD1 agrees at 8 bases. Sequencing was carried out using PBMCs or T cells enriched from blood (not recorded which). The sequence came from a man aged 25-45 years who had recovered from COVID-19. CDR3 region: CASSHTGGVEKLFF. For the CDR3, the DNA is TGTGCCAGCAGCCACACAGGGGGAGTTGAAAAACTGTTTTTT.